Listed below are T cell receptor beta chains from one sample, sequenced in a study of blood T cell repertoires in COVID-19. TCRdb's table, derived via immunoSEQ multiplex PCR, lists solely in-frame clones and lacks some. The sample holds 150,000 to 200,000 clones, around 76% seen once. The sample was peripheral blood. The receptors stem from a woman between 50 and 59 years old with active or convalescent COVID-19. The CDR3 runs from the conserved cysteine through the conserved F or W. The order of the fields is D gene, V gene, J gene, clone size, CDR3 DNA, CDR3 protein. A D gene is named only where the DNA matches it firmly. Clone size is stated in some rows and not others, as once, few, many or a class when expanded.

TRBD2	TRBV18	TRBJ2-5	NA	TGTGCCAGCTCATCCTTACCTTTGACAGTAGCGGGAGTCGTTGGAGAGACCCAGTACTTC	CASSSLPLTVAGVVGETQYF
NA	TRBV6-4	TRBJ1-2	once	TGTGCCAGCAGTGATCGGCAGGGGAGTCCGGGTGGCTACACCTTC	CASSDRQGSPGGYTF
TRBD1	TRBV2	TRBJ2-5	NA	TGTGCCAGCAGTGAAGACAGGGGGAATCAAGAGACCCAGTACTTC	CASSEDRGNQETQYF
NA	TRBV19	TRBJ2-2	NA	TGTGCCAGTAGTTTACGAGCGCACACCGGGGAGCTGTTTTTT	CASSLRAHTGELFF
TRBD2	TRBV10-3	TRBJ2-1	NA	TGTGCCATCAGTTCCGGACTAGCGGGAGGGGCCCACAATGAGCAGTTCTTC	CAISSGLAGGAHNEQFF
TRBD2	TRBV6-2/TRBV6-3	TRBJ2-6	NA	TGTGCCAGCAGTCTCGGGCTAGCGGCCTTCTCTGGGGCCAACGTCCTGACTTTC	CASSLGLAAFSGANVLTF
TRBD2	TRBV7-2	TRBJ2-1	NA	TGTGCCAGCAGCTTAGGTCTAGCGGGACTCTCCTACAATGAGCAGTTCTTC	CASSLGLAGLSYNEQFF
TRBD1	TRBV27	TRBJ1-5	NA	TGTGCCAGCAGTCCGGGGACAGGACTCAATCAGCCCCAGCATTTT	CASSPGTGLNQPQHF
NA	TRBV18	TRBJ2-1	NA	TGTGCCAGCTCAGACGGTCAGGCCCACAATGAGCAGTTCTTC	CASSDGQAHNEQFF
TRBD1	TRBV4-3	TRBJ2-3	NA	TGCGCCAGCAGCCTTGGGACAGGGGGGAGGACAGATACGCAGTATTTT	CASSLGTGGRTDTQYF
NA	TRBV4-3	TRBJ1-2	NA	TGCGCCAGCAGCCAAAGCTTGACAGCCAACTATGGCTACACCTTC	CASSQSLTANYGYTF
NA	TRBV14	TRBJ1-2	NA	TGTGCCAGCAGGCGGACAGCATCCAACTATGGCTACACCTTC	CASRRTASNYGYTF
NA	TRBV18	TRBJ2-1	NA	TGTGCCAGCTCACCGACCGGCCCTAGCAATGAGCAGTTCTTC	CASSPTGPSNEQFF
TRBD1	TRBV7-9	TRBJ1-2	few	TGTGCCAGCAGCTTGGGACAGGGAGGGCGCGGGGACACCTTC	CASSLGQGGRGDTF
TRBD2	TRBV3-1/TRBV3-2	TRBJ2-5	NA	TGTGCCAGCAGCCAAGGGGCGGGAGGGCCTCGAGAGACCCAGTACTTC	CASSQGAGGPRETQYF
NA	TRBV7-8	TRBJ1-1	NA	TGTGCCAGCAGCCTCAGACAGAGAGACAACACTGAAGCTTTCTTT	CASSLRQRDNTEAFF
NA	TRBV11-2	TRBJ2-7	NA	TGTGCCAGCAGCTTAGGAGTGGCAGGGTCGGAGCAGTACTTC	CASSLGVAGSEQYF
NA	TRBV28	TRBJ2-7	NA	TGTGCCAGCAGTCCTTGGGGATGGGGCCGGTCCAAGGCTGTGAACGAGCAGTACTTC	CASSPWGWGRSKAVNEQYF
TRBD2	TRBV4-3	TRBJ2-7	NA	TGCGCCAGCAGCCAATCAGCGGGGGGCACTAACGAGCAGTACTTC	CASSQSAGGTNEQYF
TRBD1	TRBV7-8	TRBJ1-5	NA	TGTGCCAGCAGCCTCTACGGGACAGGGGGGGACAATCAGCCCCAGCATTTT	CASSLYGTGGDNQPQHF
TRBD1	TRBV18	TRBJ1-5	NA	TGTGCCAGCTCAGAGGACAGGGTTCAGCCCCAGCATTTT	CASSEDRVQPQHF
TRBD2	TRBV7-2	TRBJ2-7	NA	TGTGCCAGCAGCTCGAAGAAATCGGGACTAGCGCCACGCACCTACGAGCAGTACTTC	CASSSKKSGLAPRTYEQYF
TRBD2	TRBV4-2	TRBJ2-1	NA	TGTGCCAGCAGCCAAGAACAGCGGGAGGGCCGAGCATCCCATGAGCAGTTCTTC	CASSQEQREGRASHEQFF
NA	TRBV10-2	TRBJ2-7	NA	TGCGCCAGCAGTGACCTCCAACAGGTCCACGAGCAGTACTTC	CASSDLQQVHEQYF
NA	TRBV4-2	TRBJ2-7	NA	TGTGCCAGCAGCCCCGCGGGCGGGCGTACTGAGCAGTACTTC	CASSPAGGRTEQYF
NA	TRBV5-5	TRBJ1-1	NA	TGTGCCAGCAGCCTGTCGCTTGGACAACTGAACACTGAAGCTTTCTTT	CASSLSLGQLNTEAFF
TRBD2	TRBV7-2	TRBJ2-5	NA	TGTGCCAGCAGCTCGAGCGGGACTACGGAGACCCAGTACTTC	CASSSSGTTETQYF
NA	TRBV7-2	TRBJ1-3	NA	TGTGCCAGCAGCTTAGAATCGGGGGCCATATATTTT	CASSLESGAIYF
TRBD2	TRBV5-1	TRBJ2-1	NA	TGCGCCAGCAGCTACTCAATGACTAGCGGGGGGGCCAATGAGCAGTTCTTC	CASSYSMTSGGANEQFF
TRBD1	TRBV29-1	TRBJ1-1	few	TGCAGCGTTGAGGGACAGGGCGGAGCTTTCTTT	CSVEGQGGAFF
NA	TRBV19	TRBJ2-5	NA	TGTGCCAGTAGTATAGTGGGGCTCGTGGAGACCCAGTACTTC	CASSIVGLVETQYF
TRBD1	TRBV6-5	TRBJ1-2	NA	TGTGCCAAAAACAGGGGACTTAACTATGGCTACACCTTC	CAKNRGLNYGYTF
TRBD2	TRBV30	TRBJ2-1	NA	TGTGCCTGTGGACTAGCGGGAAGAAATTACAATGAGCAGTTCTTC	CACGLAGRNYNEQFF
TRBD1	TRBV3-1/TRBV3-2	TRBJ2-7	NA	TGTGCCAGCAGCCCACAGGACAGGGGCAACAACGAGCAGTACTTC	CASSPQDRGNNEQYF
NA	TRBV11-2	TRBJ2-2	NA	TGTGCCAGCAGCCCTAGCAGGGGCACCGGGGAGCTGTTTTTT	CASSPSRGTGELFF
NA	TRBV6-5	TRBJ1-6	NA	TGTGCCAGCAGTCCCAGGGGTTATAATTCACCCCTCCACTTT	CASSPRGYNSPLHF
NA	TRBV7-7	TRBJ2-2	NA	TGTGCTAGCAGCTTGGGATTAGCGGCCGGGGAGCTGTTTTTT	CASSLGLAAGELFF
NA	TRBV7-3	TRBJ1-6	once	TGTGCCAGCAGCTTACAGGGGAGCTCCTATAATTCACCCCTCCACTTT	CASSLQGSSYNSPLHF
NA	TRBV18	TRBJ2-7	once	TGTGCTATTAATCACGGTAAACAGAACTCCTACGAGCAGTACTTC	CAINHGKQNSYEQYF
TRBD1	TRBV10-2	TRBJ1-3	NA	TGCGCCAGCAGCAGACAGGGCTCTGGAAACACCATATATTTT	CASSRQGSGNTIYF
NA	TRBV5-6	TRBJ2-1	NA	TGTGCCAGCAGAAGCATTCCCCTCCATGAGCAGTTCTTC	CASRSIPLHEQFF
NA	TRBV21-1	TRBJ2-7	few	TGTGCCAGCAGCAAAGCCCGGGACAATGACTCCTACGAGCAGTACTTC	CASSKARDNDSYEQYF
NA	TRBV25-1	TRBJ1-2	NA	TGTGCCAGCAGTAGGGGGTTTGGCTATGGCTACACCTTC	CASSRGFGYGYTF
TRBD1	TRBV6-2/TRBV6-3	TRBJ2-7	NA	TGTGCCAGCAGTTACCCCGGGACAGGACCATACGAGCAGTACTTC	CASSYPGTGPYEQYF
TRBD1	TRBV9	TRBJ2-2	NA	TGTGCCAGCAGCGTCAGACAGGGCGTCGGCACCGGGGAGCTGTTTTTT	CASSVRQGVGTGELFF
TRBD1	TRBV30	TRBJ1-5	NA	TGTGCCTGGGGGAGACAGGGCGGGGATCAGCCCCAGCATTTT	CAWGRQGGDQPQHF
TRBD2	TRBV6-2/TRBV6-3	TRBJ2-1	NA	TGTGCCAGCAGCTATCTAGCGGGGGGGGTTTACAATGAGCAGTTCTTC	CASSYLAGGVYNEQFF
TRBD1	TRBV6-2/TRBV6-3	TRBJ1-5	NA	TGTGCCAGCAGCCAAGACAGGGGGCTTCAGCCCCAGCATTTT	CASSQDRGLQPQHF
TRBD2	TRBV5-4	TRBJ2-7	NA	TGTGCCAGCACCTCCGGACGGGAGGGACCCTACGAGCAGTACTTC	CASTSGREGPYEQYF